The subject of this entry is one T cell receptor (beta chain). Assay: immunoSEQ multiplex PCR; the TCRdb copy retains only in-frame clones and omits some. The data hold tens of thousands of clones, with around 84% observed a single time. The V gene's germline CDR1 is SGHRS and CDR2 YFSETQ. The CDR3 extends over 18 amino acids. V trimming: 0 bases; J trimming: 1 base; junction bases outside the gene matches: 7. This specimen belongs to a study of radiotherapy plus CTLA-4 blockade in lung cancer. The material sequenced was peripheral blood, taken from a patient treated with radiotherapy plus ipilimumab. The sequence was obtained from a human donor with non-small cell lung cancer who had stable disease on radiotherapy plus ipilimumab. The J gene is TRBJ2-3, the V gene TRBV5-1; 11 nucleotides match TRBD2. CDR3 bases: TGCGCCAGCAGCTTGGAGGGACTAGCGGCGTCGGGCACAGATACGCAGTATTTT. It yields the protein CASSLEGLAASGTDTQYF.